This T cell receptor beta chain came from a study of cytomegalovirus exposure and HLA in healthy donors. Trimming cost V 4 bases and J 5 bases, with 25 bases left between them. This CDR3 is built from 18 residues. Germline CDR1 SGDLS, CDR2 YYNGEE. In this sample, this clone turned up once. Repertoires were generated with immunoSEQ multiplex PCR, while TCRdb's copy carries only in-frame clones and drops some. The profile shows about 60,000 clones, roughly 96% of them singletons. Source material: PBMCs. This receptor was taken from a man younger than 35 in good health and CMV-seronegative. The chain carries TRBV9 and TRBJ2-1; possibly TRBD1 for D (8 bases). The CDR3 spells CASSPGGFGSGTDNEQFF. The CDR3 DNA reads TGTGCCAGCAGCCCAGGGGGCTTTGGGAGCGGGACGGACAATGAGCAGTTCTTC. Combining the CDR3 with reference TRBV9 and TRBJ2-1 gives the whole variable domain DSGVTQTPKHLITATGQRVTLRCSPRSGDLSVYWYQQSLDQGLQFLIQYYNGEERAKGNILERFSAQQFPDLHSELNLSSLELGDSALYFCASSPGGFGSGTDNEQFFGPGTRLTVL.